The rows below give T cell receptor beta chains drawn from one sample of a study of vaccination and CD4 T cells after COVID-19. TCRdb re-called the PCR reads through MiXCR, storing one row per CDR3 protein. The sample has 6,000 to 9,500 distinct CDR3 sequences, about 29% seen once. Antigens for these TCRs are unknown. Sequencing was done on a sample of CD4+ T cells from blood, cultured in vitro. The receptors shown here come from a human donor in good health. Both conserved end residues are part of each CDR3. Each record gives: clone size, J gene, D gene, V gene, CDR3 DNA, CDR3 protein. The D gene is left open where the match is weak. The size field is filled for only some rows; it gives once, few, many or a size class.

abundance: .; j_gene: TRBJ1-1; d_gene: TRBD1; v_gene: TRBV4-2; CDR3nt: TGTGCCAGCAGCCAAGACCCCAGGGGGACTGAAGCTTTCTTT; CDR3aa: CASSQDPRGTEAFF
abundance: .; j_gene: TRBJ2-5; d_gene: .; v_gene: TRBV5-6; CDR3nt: TGTGCCAGCAGCTTACGGTCCAGGGGCCAAGAGACCCAGTACTTC; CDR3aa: CASSLRSRGQETQYF
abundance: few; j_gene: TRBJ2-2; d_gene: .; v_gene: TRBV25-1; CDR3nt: TGTGCCAGCAGTGACGGGGAAGACACCGGGGAGCTGTTTTTT; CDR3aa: CASSDGEDTGELFF
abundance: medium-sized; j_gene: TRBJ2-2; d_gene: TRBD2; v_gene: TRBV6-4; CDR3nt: TGTGCCAGCAGCACTAGCGCGGACACCGGGGAGCTGTTTTTT; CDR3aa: CASSTSADTGELFF
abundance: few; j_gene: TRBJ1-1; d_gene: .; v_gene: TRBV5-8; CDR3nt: TGTGCCAGCAGCTTGGTGAGTTCGACTGAAGCTTTCTTT; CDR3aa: CASSLVSSTEAFF
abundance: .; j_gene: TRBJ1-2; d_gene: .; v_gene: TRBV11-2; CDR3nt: TGTGCCAGCAGCTTGCAGGGATTCGATGGCTACACCTTC; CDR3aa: CASSLQGFDGYTF
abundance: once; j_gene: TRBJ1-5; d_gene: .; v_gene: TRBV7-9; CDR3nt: TGTGCCGGCAGTTTTCAGGGCGATAGCAATCAGCCCCAGCATTTT; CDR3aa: CAGSFQGDSNQPQHF
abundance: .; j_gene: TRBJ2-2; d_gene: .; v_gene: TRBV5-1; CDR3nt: TGCGCCAGCAGCTCCGGGCCATACACCGGGGAGCTGTTTTTT; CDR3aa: CASSSGPYTGELFF
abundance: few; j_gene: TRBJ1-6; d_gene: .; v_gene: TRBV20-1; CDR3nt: TGCAGTGCTAGTCTCCGACACGCGAATTCACCCCTCCACTTT; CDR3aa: CSASLRHANSPLHF
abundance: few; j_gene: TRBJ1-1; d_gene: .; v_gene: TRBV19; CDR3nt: TGTGCCAGCACCCCGTGGGGGATTATGAACACTGAAGCTTTCTTT; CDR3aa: CASTPWGIMNTEAFF
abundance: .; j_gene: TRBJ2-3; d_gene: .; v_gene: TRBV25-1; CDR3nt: TGTGCCAGCAGTGAATCGGGGTATACGCAGTATTTT; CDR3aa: CASSESGYTQYF
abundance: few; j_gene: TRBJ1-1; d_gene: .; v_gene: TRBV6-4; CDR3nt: TGTGCCAGCAGCTTCACGGCGGAGAACACTGAAGCTTTCTTT; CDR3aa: CASSFTAENTEAFF
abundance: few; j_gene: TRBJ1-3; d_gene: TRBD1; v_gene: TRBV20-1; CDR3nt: TGCAGTGCTAGGGACAGGGCGGGAATCTGGAACACCATATATTTT; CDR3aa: CSARDRAGIWNTIYF
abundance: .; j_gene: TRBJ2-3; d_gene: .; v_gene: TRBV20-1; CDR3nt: TGCAGTGCTAGCTCTAGCGTGTTAGGCACAGATACGCAGTATTTT; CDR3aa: CSASSSVLGTDTQYF
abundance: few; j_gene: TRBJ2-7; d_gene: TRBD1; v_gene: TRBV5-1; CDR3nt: TGCGCCAGCAGCCTGACAGGGGGTCAGTCCTACGAGCAGTACTTC; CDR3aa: CASSLTGGQSYEQYF
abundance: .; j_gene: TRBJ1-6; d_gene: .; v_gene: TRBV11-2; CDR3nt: TGTGCCAGCAGCTTTCGACAGATAAATTCACCCCTCCACTTT; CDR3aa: CASSFRQINSPLHF
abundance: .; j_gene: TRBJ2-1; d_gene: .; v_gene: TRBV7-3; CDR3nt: TGTGCCAGCAGCGCCGGGAGTTACAATGAGCAGTTCTTC; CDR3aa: CASSAGSYNEQFF
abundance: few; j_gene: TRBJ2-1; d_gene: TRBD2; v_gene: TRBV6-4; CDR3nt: TGTGCCAGCTCCATACTAGCGGGGGACTCCTACAATGAGCAGTTCTTC; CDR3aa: CASSILAGDSYNEQFF
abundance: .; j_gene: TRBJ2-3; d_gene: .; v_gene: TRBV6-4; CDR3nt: TGTGCCAGCAGTGGGGGGGGGGCCACAGATACGCAGTATTTT; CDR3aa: CASSGGGATDTQYF
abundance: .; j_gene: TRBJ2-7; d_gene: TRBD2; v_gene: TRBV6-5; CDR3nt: TGTGCCAGCAGTTACTCCTCCGGGACTAGCTCCTACGAGCAGTACTTC; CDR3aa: CASSYSSGTSSYEQYF
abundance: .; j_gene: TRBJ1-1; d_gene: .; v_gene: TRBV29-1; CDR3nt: TGCAGCGTTGAGCCCTTGGGGAACACTGAAGCTTTCTTT; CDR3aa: CSVEPLGNTEAFF
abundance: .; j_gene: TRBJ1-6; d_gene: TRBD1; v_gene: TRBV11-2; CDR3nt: TGTGCCAGCAGCCCAGAAGACAGGGAATCACCCCTCCACTTT; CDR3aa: CASSPEDRESPLHF
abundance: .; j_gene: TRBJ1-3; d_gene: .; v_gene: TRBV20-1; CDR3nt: TGCAGTGCCATTCGGGGGCCTGGAAACACCATATATTTT; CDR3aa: CSAIRGPGNTIYF
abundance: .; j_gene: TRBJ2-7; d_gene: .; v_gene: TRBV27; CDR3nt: TGTGCCAGCAGTTCAACGGAAAACTACGAGCAGTACTTC; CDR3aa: CASSSTENYEQYF
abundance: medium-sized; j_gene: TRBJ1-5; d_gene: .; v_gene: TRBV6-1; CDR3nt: TGTGCCAGCAGGAGAGGGGCGCAAAATCAGCCCCAGCATTTT; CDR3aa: CASRRGAQNQPQHF
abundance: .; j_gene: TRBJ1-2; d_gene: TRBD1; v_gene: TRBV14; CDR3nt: TGTGCCAGCAGCGTGGACAGGGCCTATGGCTACACCTTC; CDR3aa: CASSVDRAYGYTF
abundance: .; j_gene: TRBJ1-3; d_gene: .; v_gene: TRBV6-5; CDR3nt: TGTGCCAGCAGTTACTCGATAGACGGCTTCTCTGGAAACACCATATATTTT; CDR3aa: CASSYSIDGFSGNTIYF
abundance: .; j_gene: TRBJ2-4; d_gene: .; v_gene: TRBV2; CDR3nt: TGTGCCAGCAGTGAGGACAGCAACATTCAGTACTTC; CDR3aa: CASSEDSNIQYF
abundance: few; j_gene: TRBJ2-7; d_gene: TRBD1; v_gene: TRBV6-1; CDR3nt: TGTGCCAGCAGCCAGGGGGCCGGGACAGGAACAACCTACGAGCAGTACTTC; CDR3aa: CASSQGAGTGTTYEQYF
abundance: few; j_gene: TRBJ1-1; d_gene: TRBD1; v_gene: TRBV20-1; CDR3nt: TGCAGTGCTTCGCTGACGGAGGGGGCTCTCACTGAAGCTTTCTTT; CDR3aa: CSASLTEGALTEAFF
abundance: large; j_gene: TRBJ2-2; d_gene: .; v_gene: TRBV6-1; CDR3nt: TGTGCCAGCATGGGTCTTGGGGCCGGCACCGGGGAGCTGTTTTTT; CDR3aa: CASMGLGAGTGELFF
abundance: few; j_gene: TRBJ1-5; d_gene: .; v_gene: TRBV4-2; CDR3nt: TGTGCCAGCAGCCAGACACGTCAGGGACGCAATCAGCCCCAGCATTTT; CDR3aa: CASSQTRQGRNQPQHF
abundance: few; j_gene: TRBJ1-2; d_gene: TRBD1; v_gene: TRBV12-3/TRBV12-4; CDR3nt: TGTGCCAGCAGTACGACAGGGGTGTACGGTGGCTACACCTTC; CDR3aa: CASSTTGVYGGYTF
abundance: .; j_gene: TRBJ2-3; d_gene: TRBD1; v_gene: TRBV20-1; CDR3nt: TGCGGGTCCGGGGACAGGGGATCAGATACGCAGTATTTT; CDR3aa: CGSGDRGSDTQYF
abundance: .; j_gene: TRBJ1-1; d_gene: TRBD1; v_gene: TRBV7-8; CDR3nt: TGTGCCAGCAGCCCGGACAGGGGAAGGAACACTGAAGCTTTCTTT; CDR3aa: CASSPDRGRNTEAFF
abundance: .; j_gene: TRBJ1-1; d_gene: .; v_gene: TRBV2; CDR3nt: TGTGCCAGCAGTGCGGACGGCACTGAAGCTTTCTTT; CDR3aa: CASSADGTEAFF
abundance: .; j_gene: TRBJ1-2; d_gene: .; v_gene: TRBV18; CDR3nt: TGTGCCAGCTCACCACTGTTCCAGGGGATAAGTGGATTCTATGGCTACACCTTC; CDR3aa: CASSPLFQGISGFYGYTF